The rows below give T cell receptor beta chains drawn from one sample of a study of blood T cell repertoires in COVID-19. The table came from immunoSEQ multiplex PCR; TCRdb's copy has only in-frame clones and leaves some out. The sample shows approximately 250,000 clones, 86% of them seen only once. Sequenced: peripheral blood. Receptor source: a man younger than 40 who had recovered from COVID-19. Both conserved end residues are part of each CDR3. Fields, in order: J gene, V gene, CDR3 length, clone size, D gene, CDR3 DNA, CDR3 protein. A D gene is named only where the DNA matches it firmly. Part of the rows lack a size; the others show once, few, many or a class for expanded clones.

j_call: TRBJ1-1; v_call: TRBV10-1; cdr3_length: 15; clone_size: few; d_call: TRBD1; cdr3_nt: TGCGCCAGCAGTGTATCGACAGGGGGCCGGACTGAAGCTTTCTTT; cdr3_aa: CASSVSTGGRTEAFF
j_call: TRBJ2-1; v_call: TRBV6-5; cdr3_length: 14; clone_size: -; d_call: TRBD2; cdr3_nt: TGTGCCAGCAGTTACTTGGGACTAGCGAATGAGCAGTTCTTC; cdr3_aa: CASSYLGLANEQFF
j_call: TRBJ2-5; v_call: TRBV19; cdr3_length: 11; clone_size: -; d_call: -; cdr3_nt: TGTGCCACCTCGACAGGAGAGACCCAGTACTTC; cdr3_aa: CATSTGETQYF
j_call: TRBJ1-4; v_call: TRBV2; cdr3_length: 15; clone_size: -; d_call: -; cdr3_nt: TGTGCCAGCAGTGAAGAGTTTCAGGGAGGTGAAAAACTGTTTTTT; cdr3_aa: CASSEEFQGGEKLFF
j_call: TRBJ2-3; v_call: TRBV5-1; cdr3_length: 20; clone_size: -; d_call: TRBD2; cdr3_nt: TGCGCCAGCAGCGCCCCAATGGGGACTAGCGGGGGGGCTGGCACAGATACGCAGTATTTT; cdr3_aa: CASSAPMGTSGGAGTDTQYF
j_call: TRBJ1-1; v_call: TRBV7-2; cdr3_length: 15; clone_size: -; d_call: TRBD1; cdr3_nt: TGTGCCAGCAGCAGGGGGGACAGAGCGAACACTGAAGCTTTCTTT; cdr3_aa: CASSRGDRANTEAFF
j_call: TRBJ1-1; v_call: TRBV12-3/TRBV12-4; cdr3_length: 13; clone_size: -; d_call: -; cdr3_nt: TGTGCCAGCAGTTTGAGGCCCTACCCTGAAGCTTTCTTT; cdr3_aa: CASSLRPYPEAFF
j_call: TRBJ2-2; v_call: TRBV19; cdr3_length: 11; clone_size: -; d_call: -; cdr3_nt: TGTGCCAGTCCGGGGTCCGGGGAGCTGTTTTTT; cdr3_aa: CASPGSGELFF
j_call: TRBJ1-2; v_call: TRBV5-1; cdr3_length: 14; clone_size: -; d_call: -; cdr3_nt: TGCGCCAGCAGCTTGGCGGGGGGAGGCAATGGCTACACCTTC; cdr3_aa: CASSLAGGGNGYTF
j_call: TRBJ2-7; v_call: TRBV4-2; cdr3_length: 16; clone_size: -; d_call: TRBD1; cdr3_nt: TGTGCCAGCAGCCACCAATCGGGGACAGGGGGCCAAGAGCAGTACTTC; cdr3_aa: CASSHQSGTGGQEQYF
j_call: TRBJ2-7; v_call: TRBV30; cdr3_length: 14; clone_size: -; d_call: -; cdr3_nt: TGTGCCTGGAGTCTGTTGTACGGTACCTACGAGCAGTACTTC; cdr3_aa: CAWSLLYGTYEQYF
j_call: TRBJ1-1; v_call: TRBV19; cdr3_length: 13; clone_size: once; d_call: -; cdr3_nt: TGTGCCAGTAGATCAGGGGTGGTTACTGAAGCTTTCTTT; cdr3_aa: CASRSGVVTEAFF
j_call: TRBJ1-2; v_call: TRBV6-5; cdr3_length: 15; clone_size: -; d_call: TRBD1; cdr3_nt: TGTGCCAGCAGTTACTCGAGACAGGGTTACTATGGCTACACCTTC; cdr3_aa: CASSYSRQGYYGYTF
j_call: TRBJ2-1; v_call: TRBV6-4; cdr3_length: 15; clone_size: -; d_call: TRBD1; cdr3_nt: TGTGCCAGCAGTGATGGAAGGGGGCCCCACAATGAGCAGTTCTTC; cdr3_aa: CASSDGRGPHNEQFF
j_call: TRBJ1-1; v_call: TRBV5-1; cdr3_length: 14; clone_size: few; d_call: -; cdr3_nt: TGCGCCAGCAGCAATCAGGGTTCCCACACTGAAGCTTTCTTT; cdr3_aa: CASSNQGSHTEAFF
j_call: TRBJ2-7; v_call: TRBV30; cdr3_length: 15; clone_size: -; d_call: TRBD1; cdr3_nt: TGTGCCTGGAGCCTCGGGGGACAGGGCTCCTACGAGCAGTACTTC; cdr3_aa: CAWSLGGQGSYEQYF
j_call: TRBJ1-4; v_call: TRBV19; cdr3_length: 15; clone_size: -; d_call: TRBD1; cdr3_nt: TGTGCCAGTAGTCCCCTCGGGGACAGTAATGAAAAACTGTTTTTT; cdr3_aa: CASSPLGDSNEKLFF
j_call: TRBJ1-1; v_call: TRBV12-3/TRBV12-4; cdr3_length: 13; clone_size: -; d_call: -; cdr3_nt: TGTGCCAGCAGATACGCAGGGGACACTGAAGCTTTCTTT; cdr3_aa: CASRYAGDTEAFF
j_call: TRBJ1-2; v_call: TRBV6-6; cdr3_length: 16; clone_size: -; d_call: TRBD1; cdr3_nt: TGTGCCAGCAGACCGACCGGGACAGGGACGGGCTATGGCTACACCTTC; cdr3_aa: CASRPTGTGTGYGYTF
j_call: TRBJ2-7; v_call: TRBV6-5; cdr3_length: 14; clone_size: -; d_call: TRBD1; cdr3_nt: TGTGCCAGCAGTTACTCCATTCAACAGGGGAAGCAGTACTTC; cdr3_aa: CASSYSIQQGKQYF
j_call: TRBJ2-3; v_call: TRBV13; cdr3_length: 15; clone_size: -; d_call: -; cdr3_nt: TGTGCCAGCAGCTTAGGGCGACAGGTTCTGGGTACGCAGTATTTT; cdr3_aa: CASSLGRQVLGTQYF
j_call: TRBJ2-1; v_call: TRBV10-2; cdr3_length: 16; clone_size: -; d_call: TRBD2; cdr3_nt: TGCGCCAGCAGTGAGTCGCGGGCTAGCGGGAACAATGAGCAGTTCTTC; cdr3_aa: CASSESRASGNNEQFF
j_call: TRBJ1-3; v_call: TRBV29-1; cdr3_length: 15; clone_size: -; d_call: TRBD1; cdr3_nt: TGCAGCGTTGAAGATCCGGGGACAGCTGGAAACACCATATATTTT; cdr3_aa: CSVEDPGTAGNTIYF
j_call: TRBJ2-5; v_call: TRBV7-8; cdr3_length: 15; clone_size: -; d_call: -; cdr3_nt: TGTGCCAGCAGCTTAAAACAAAAGGGAGAAGAGACCCAGTACTTC; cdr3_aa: CASSLKQKGEETQYF
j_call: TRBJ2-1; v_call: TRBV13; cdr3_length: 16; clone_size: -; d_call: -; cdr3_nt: TGTGCCAGCAGCTTCATCCGGGACACAAACCCGAATGAGCAGTTCTTC; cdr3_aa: CASSFIRDTNPNEQFF
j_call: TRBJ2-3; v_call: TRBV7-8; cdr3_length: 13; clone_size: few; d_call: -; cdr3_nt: TGTGCCAGCAGCGGCGGGCCTTACGGAGGGCAGTATTTT; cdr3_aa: CASSGGPYGGQYF
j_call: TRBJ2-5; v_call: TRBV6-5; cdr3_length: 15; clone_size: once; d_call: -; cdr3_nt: TGTGCCAGCAGTTACATTCCGGGATCTTTGGAGACCCAGTACTTC; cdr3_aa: CASSYIPGSLETQYF
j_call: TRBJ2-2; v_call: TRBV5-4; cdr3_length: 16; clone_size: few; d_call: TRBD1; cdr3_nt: TGTGCCAGCAAGACCAGACAGGGCGGAAACACCGGGGAGCTGTTTTTT; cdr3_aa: CASKTRQGGNTGELFF
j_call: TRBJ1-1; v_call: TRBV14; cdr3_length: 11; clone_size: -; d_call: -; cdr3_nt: TGTGCCAGCAGCCAAGCGGGGGAAGCTTTCTTT; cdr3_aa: CASSQAGEAFF
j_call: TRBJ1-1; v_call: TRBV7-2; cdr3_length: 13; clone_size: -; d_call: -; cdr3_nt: TGTGCCAGCAGCTTTAGCACGAACACTGAAGCTTTCTTT; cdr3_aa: CASSFSTNTEAFF
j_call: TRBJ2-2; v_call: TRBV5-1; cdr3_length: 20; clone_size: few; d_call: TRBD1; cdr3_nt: TGCGCCAGCAGCTTAGACCTAACAGGGGACCTTCTTACTAACACCGGGGAGCTGTTTTTT; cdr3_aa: CASSLDLTGDLLTNTGELFF
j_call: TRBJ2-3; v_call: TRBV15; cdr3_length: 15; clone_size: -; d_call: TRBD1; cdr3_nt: TGTGCCACCAGCAGAGCAGGGGGCAGGGCAGATACGCAGTATTTT; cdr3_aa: CATSRAGGRADTQYF
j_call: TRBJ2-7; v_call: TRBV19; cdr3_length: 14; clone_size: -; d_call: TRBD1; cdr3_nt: TGTGCCAGTAACCCCGGGACAGGGGCCTACGAGCAGTACTTC; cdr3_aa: CASNPGTGAYEQYF
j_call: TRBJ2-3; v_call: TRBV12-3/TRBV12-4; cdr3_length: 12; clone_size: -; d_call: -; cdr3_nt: TGTGCCAGCACCCCGCGTGTAGATACGCAGTATTTT; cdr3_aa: CASTPRVDTQYF
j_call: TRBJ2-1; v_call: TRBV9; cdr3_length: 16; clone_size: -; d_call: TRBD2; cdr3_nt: TGTGCCAGCAGCGTAGCTGGAGCGGGGGGCCGGGATGAGCAGTTCTTC; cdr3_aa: CASSVAGAGGRDEQFF
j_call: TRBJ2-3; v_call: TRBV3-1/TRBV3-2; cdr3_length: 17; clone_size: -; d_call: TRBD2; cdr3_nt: TGTGCCAGCAGCCCAGGAACTAGCGGGGGTTCCACAGATACGCAGTATTTT; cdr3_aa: CASSPGTSGGSTDTQYF
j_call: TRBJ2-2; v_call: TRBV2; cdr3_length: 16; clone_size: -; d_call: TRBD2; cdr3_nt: TGTGCCAGCACCAAGATCGGGGGGGCCGTCACCGGGGAGCTGTTTTTT; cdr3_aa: CASTKIGGAVTGELFF
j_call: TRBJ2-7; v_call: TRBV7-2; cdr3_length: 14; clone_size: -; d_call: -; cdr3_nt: TGTGCCAGCAGCTTCGGGGGGCCTACCTACGAGCAGTACTTC; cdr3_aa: CASSFGGPTYEQYF
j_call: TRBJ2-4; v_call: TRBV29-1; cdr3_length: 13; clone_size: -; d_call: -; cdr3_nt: TGCAGCGTTGAAGTGTCAGGGGCCGACATTCAGTACTTC; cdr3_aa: CSVEVSGADIQYF
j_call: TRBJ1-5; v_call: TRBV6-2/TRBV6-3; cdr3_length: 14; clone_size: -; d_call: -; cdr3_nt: TGTGCCAGCAGTCTCGGGGCCGGGGGGCAGCCCCAGCATTTT; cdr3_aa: CASSLGAGGQPQHF
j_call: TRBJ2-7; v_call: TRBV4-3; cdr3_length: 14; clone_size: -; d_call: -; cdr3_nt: TGCGCCAGCAGCCAAGATAGGAGGTTGAAAGTGCACGTCTTC; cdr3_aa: CASSQDRRLKVHVF
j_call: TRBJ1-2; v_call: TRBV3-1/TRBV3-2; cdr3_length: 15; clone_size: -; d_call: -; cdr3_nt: TGTGCCAGCAGCCAAGATTGGGGCTCGAACTATGGCTACACCTTC; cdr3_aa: CASSQDWGSNYGYTF
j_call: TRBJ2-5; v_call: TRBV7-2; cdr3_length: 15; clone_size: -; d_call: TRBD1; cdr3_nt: TGTGCCAGCAGCTCCCGGGACAGGGGGCGTGAGACCCAGTACTTC; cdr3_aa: CASSSRDRGRETQYF
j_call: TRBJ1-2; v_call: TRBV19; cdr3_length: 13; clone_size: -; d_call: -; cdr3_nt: TGTGCCAGTAGTCCGCGACCGGAGGATGGCTACACCTTC; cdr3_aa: CASSPRPEDGYTF
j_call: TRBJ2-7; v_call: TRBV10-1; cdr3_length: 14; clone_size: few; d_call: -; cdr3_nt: TGCGCCAGCAGTCCCGTTCGGGGTGGCTACGAGCAGTACTTC; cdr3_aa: CASSPVRGGYEQYF
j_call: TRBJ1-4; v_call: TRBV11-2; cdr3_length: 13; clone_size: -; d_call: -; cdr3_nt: TGTGCCAGCAGCTTAAATCAGGATGAAAAACTGTTTTTT; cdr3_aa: CASSLNQDEKLFF
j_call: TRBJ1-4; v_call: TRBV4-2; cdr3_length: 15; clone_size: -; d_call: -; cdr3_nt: TGTGCCAGCAGCCAAGAGCGTTCCACAGATGAAAAACTGTTTTTT; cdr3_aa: CASSQERSTDEKLFF
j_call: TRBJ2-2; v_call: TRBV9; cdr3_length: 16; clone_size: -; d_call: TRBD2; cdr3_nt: TGTGCCAGCAGCGCAAGACTAGCGGGGTCCACCGGGGAGCTGTTTTTT; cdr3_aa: CASSARLAGSTGELFF